This T cell receptor (beta chain) was recovered during a study of CD8 T cells in Susac syndrome. Study-level results: The study's TCR sequencing and HLA analysis covered a relatively small number of individuals, and the study acknowledged this.

Random hexamers were used to reverse transcribe roughly 0.45 to 1 ug of RNA. TCRdb reanalysed the immunoSEQ multiplex PCR reads using MiXCR and keeps one entry per CDR3 protein. Of around 170,000 distinct CDR3 sequences in the sample, about 90% were seen once. This CDR3 contains 17 residues. V was pared by 6 bases and J by 9 bases, with 22 bases of the junction left unmatched. CDR1 and CDR2 from the germline V gene are MDHEN and SYDVKM. This clonotype was detected only once. Its target is not known. The sample was CD4+ T cells from PBMCs. The rearrangement links TRBV28 to TRBJ2-5, with 7 positions matching TRBD2. The sequence derives from a human donor in good health. CDR3 protein: CASRSWSGTQHVLAQYF. As DNA, the CDR3 is TGTGCCAGCAGGTCCTGGAGCGGGACCCAGCACGTTTTGGCCCAGTACTTC.